This T cell receptor beta chain emerged from a study of shared T cell receptors in the human thymus. This clone was recorded only once. TCRdb's copy holds only in-frame clones and misses some; the assay was immunoSEQ multiplex PCR. Here the sample spans 640,000 or so clones, around 87% being singletons. The data were also submitted as part of a second study, on human thymus T cells. That work contributes: All donors were healthy Finnish infants who were undergoing corrective surgery to treat congenital heart defects. Corrective heart surgery yielded resections, and these provided the thymus tissue. Seemingly biased V and J gene usage marked thymic and blood repertoires.

The sequenced material came from thymocytes. This receptor was identified in a boy less than two years old with a congenital heart defect.

CDR3 DNA sequence: TGTGCCAGCAATCAGGGTGGCACTGAAGCTTTCTTT. Its translation is CASNQGGTEAFF. The chain has TRBV6-5 and TRBJ1-1; the D gene is possibly TRBD1 (5 bases). Trimming removed 7 bases from V and 4 bases from J, with 10 bases in between. The CDR3 contains 12 residues. Germline CDR1 and CDR2: MNHEY and SVGAGI.